Presented here are 8 T cell receptor beta chains from one specimen sequenced in a study of regulatory T cells in long-lasting Graves disease. Combining iRepertoire HTBI primers with Arm-PCR of CDR3 regions, the authors built TCR beta libraries. MiXCR, applied by TCRdb to the multiplex PCR reads, yields one record per CDR3 protein. Altogether a few hundred thousand distinct CDR3 sequences are present, over 15% being singletons, with the ten largest covering 25% to 30%. Regarding time point: newly diagnosed GD, antithyroid drugs for less than 3 months. Making the TCR library involved RNA that had been extracted from PBMCs. Another study also made use of these data, one on T cells in Graves' hyperthyroidism and ophthalmopathy.

The input for sequencing was peripheral blood mononuclear cells (PBMCs), taken at new diagnosis, from a patient treated with antithyroid drugs. The receptors derive from a man in his forties with Graves disease.

This clonotype was seen ten or more times. J is TRBJ2-3 and V is TRBV27; 11 bases align to TRBD2. This CDR3 is built from 17 residues. V shed 5 bases, J shed 8 bases, and the junction held 15 bases outside the gene matches. Looked up from germline, CDR1 is MNHEY and CDR2 is SMNVEV (reference sequence). CDR3 sequence reads: CASSPRSVAGGQGTQYF. The DNA of the CDR3 is TGTGCCAGCAGTCCCCGCTCGGTAGCGGGGGGGCAGGGTACGCAGTATTTT.

Concerning this clonotype itself: This may be a read error: a much more frequent sequence differs by one nucleotide. J is TRBJ2-7 and V is TRBV2; D is undetermined. Between the trimmed V and J ends, which lost 5 bases and 7 bases, there was a span of 15 bases. Germline CDR1 is SNHLY and CDR2 is FYNNEI. This CDR3 is built from 13 residues. The DNA of the CDR3 is TGTGCCAGCAGTTACTTCCGGGCAGTTGAGCAGTACTTC. Translated, it gives CASSYFRAVEQYF.

In its sample, this clonotype was seen a few times. The chain couples TRBV5-1 to TRBJ2-7, with TRBD1 as a possible D gene (5 bases). Trimming left V 0 bases short and J 5 bases short, with 9 bases between. CDR3 length: 13 residues. The germline gives CDR1 SGHRS, CDR2 YFSETQ. CDR3: CASSLEGVDEQYF. The CDR3 coding sequence is TGCGCCAGCAGCTTGGAAGGGGTTGACGAGCAGTACTTC.

A few counts support this clonotype. The chain is built from TRBV20-1 and TRBJ2-1; TRBD1 agrees at 7 bases. This CDR3 comprises 14 residues. The V segment lost 3 bases and the J segment 4 bases; nucleotides outside the gene matches: 6. Germline CDR1 and CDR2: DFQATT and SNEGSKA (reference sequence). CDR3: CSASVRQGYNEQFF. The CDR3 DNA reads TGCAGTGCTAGTGTGAGACAGGGATACAATGAGCAGTTCTTC.

The gene calls are TRBV6-1 and TRBJ1-6; no definite D call. The germline CDR1 and CDR2 sequences are MNHNS and SASEGT. With 2 bases removed from V and 11 bases from J, the gap between germline ends came to 16 bases. The CDR3 is made up of 15 amino acids. This chain's CDR3 is CASSERRETPPPLHF. As DNA, the CDR3 is TGTGCCAGCAGTGAAAGGAGGGAAACACCTCCACCCCTCCACTTT.

The CDR3 spells CSAGTSGGAYNEQFF. DNA for the CDR3: TGCAGTGCCGGGACTAGCGGGGGGGCCTACAATGAGCAGTTCTTC. This chain links TRBV20-1 with TRBJ2-1; 16 bases are shared with TRBD2. The CDR3 is 15 residues long. V lost 6 bases and J lost 2; bases outside the gene matches: 1. Germline V gene data show CDR1 as DFQATT and CDR2 as SNEGSKA (reference sequence).

This clonotype has ten or more counts. This chain links TRBV18 with TRBJ2-7; 7 bases are a match to TRBD2. The trim removed 5 bases at V and 0 bases at J, leaving 7 bases unmatched. The CDR3 runs 15 residues. From germline, CDR1 is KGHSH and CDR2 LQKENI. CDR3 residues: CASSNWGGSSYEQYF. CDR3 DNA: TGTGCCAGCTCAAATTGGGGGGGGAGCTCCTACGAGCAGTACTTC.

The rearrangement links TRBV20-1 to TRBJ2-1, with D possibly being TRBD1 (5 bases). This CDR3 contains 16 residues. Germline values: CDR1 DFQATT, CDR2 SNEGSKA (reference sequence). V lost 0 bases, J lost 4 bases, and 16 bases lay in between. The CDR3 DNA reads as TGCAGTGCTAGAGATGCCCGCCGGCAGGGATACAATGAGCAGTTCTTC. Translation: CSARDARRQGYNEQFF.